This is a list of T cell receptor beta chains from one sample in a study of cytomegalovirus exposure and HLA in healthy donors. The repertoire was sequenced with immunoSEQ multiplex PCR; TCRdb's copy has only in-frame clones and lacks some. The data show around 160,000 clones, about four fifths seen once. The source material was PBMCs. The receptors shown here come from a man aged 45-60 years in good health and CMV-seropositive. Both conserved end residues are trimmed from each CDR3. Each record gives: V gene, J gene, CDR3 protein.

TRBV18	TRBJ2-7	ASSPPGQGYEQY
TRBV7-9	TRBJ2-7	ASSPRTGRTYEQY
TRBV7-3	TRBJ2-3	ASSLSRDRGADTQY
TRBV6-1	TRBJ1-5	ASSNPGGSQPQH
TRBV15	TRBJ2-1	ATSGVPDRGNYNEQF
TRBV15	TRBJ1-4	ATSRDPQGSVKLF
TRBV5-1	TRBJ2-2	ASSSGQGWTGELF
TRBV7-9	TRBJ1-4	ASSPVLQGNEKLF
TRBV18	TRBJ1-1	ASSPLRNTEAF
TRBV20-1	TRBJ1-2	SAGGQGAYT
TRBV27	TRBJ1-5	ASSPWTGSVYSNQPQH
TRBV19	TRBJ2-2	ASNKDGGAGELF
TRBV4-1	TRBJ2-7	ASSQDRQGSYEQY
TRBV2	TRBJ1-6	ASSEETGGSGSPLH
TRBV7-2	TRBJ2-5	ASSLAGGEGTQY
TRBV5-6	TRBJ1-4	ASSFRDGGNEKLF
TRBV6-4	TRBJ2-2	ASSESSGDTGELF
TRBV28	TRBJ2-4	ASSLGGLRNIQY
TRBV15	TRBJ2-6	ATSRGAGAGANVLT
TRBV7-9	TRBJ1-1	ASSSTGNTEAF
TRBV9	TRBJ2-5	ASSVGGSEETQY
TRBV28	TRBJ2-3	ASSLRTGDDTQY